The 29 T cell receptor beta chains in this list originate from one sample, sequenced in a study of blood T cell repertoires in COVID-19. The table came from immunoSEQ multiplex PCR; TCRdb's copy has only in-frame clones and leaves some out. The sample holds 150,000 to 200,000 clones, 88% seen once. The sample consisted of peripheral blood. The source is a human donor in a cohort sampled during active COVID-19.

This clone was counted between two and nine times. The V gene is TRBV3-1 (or the pseudogene TRBV3-2), the J gene TRBJ2-2; 12 bases match TRBD1. The V segment lost 2 bases and the J segment 14 bases; nucleotides outside the gene matches: 3. CDR3 size: 13 residues. CDR1 and CDR2 from the germline V gene are LGHDT and YNNKEL (reference sequence). The CDR3 bases are TGTGCCAGCAGCCAACGGGACAGGGGGCGTCTGTTTTTT. Translating gives CASSQRDRGRLFF.

The chain couples TRBV6-5 to TRBJ2-7, with D perhaps TRBD1 (6 bases). CDR1 and CDR2 (germline): MNHEY, SVGAGI. Trimming pared 6 bases from V and 2 bases from J, leaving 14 bases between. The CDR3 extends over 14 amino acids. DNA for the CDR3: TGTGCCAGCAGCCCATTGAAGGGGGCCTACGAGCAGTACTTC. Translating gives CASSPLKGAYEQYF.

The chain has TRBV7-8 and TRBJ2-7; D call uncertain. The CDR3 loop spans 15 amino acids. The germline V and J ends were trimmed by 5 bases and 5 bases, with 19 bases remaining between them. Germline V gives CDR1 SGHVS, CDR2 FQNEAQ. CDR3 in amino acids: CASSNTGSQGHEQYF. For the CDR3, the DNA is TGTGCCAGCAGCAACACCGGGTCCCAAGGCCACGAGCAGTACTTC.

The count of this clone is one. The chain links TRBV2 to TRBJ2-4; no reliable D call. Germline V gives CDR1 SNHLY, CDR2 FYNNEI. The germline V and J ends were trimmed by 7 bases and 2 bases, with 12 bases remaining between them. The CDR3 sequence is 14 residues long. CDR3 DNA sequence: TGTGCCAGCACTTACTCGCGGACCAAAAACATTCAGTACTTC. This translates into CASTYSRTKNIQYF.

This chain joins TRBV3-1 (or the pseudogene TRBV3-2) and TRBJ2-7; 9 bases agree with TRBD2. The CDR3 runs to 17 residues. Germline lookup yields CDR1 LGHDT and CDR2 YNNKEL (reference sequence). J lost 2 bases, V lost 0 bases, and 8 bases had no gene match. The DNA of the CDR3 is TGTGCCAGCAGCCAAGAGGGTAGTGCGGGGGGGACCTACGAGCAGTACTTC. It specifies CASSQEGSAGGTYEQYF.

The chain employs TRBV9 and TRBJ1-2, with 7 bases that match TRBD1. The CDR3 length is 14 residues. The junction had 2 bases not matched to a gene; V was cut back by 3 bases and J by 0 bases. Germline CDR1 is SGDLS and CDR2 is YYNGEE. The DNA of the CDR3 is TGTGCCAGCAGCGGACAGGGTACTAACTATGGCTACACCTTC. Translation: CASSGQGTNYGYTF.

The V call is TRBV7-6, the J call TRBJ1-4, with 9 positions matching TRBD1. The CDR3 extends over 14 amino acids. After removal of 5 bases from V and 8 bases from J, the junction contained 6 bases not matched to a gene. The V gene's germline CDR1 is SGHVS and CDR2 FNYEAQ. DNA of the CDR3: TGTGCCAGCAGCGTACAGGGGGCTCAGGAAAAACTGTTTTTT. This gives the protein CASSVQGAQEKLFF. The full variable domain, rest sourced from reference TRBV7-6 and TRBJ1-4, is GAGVSQSPRYKVTKRGQDVALRCDPISGHVSLYWYRQALGQGPEFLTYFNYEAQQDKSGLPNDRFSAERPEGSISTLTIQRTEQRDSAMYRCASSVQGAQEKLFFGSGTQLSVL.

The V and J genes are TRBV5-4 and TRBJ2-7; 9 bases match TRBD1. Germline V gives CDR1 SGHNT, CDR2 YYREEE (reference sequence). J lost 4 bases, V lost 1 base, and 3 bases had no gene match. CDR3 length: 14 amino acids. CDR3 nucleotides: TGTGCCAGCAGCTTGACAGGGGGCCGGTACGAGCAGTACTTC. As protein: CASSLTGGRYEQYF.

V usage is TRBV28 and J usage is TRBJ2-7; 16 nucleotides align to TRBD2. Germline trimming cut 6 bases from V and 9 bases from J; bases unmatched to any gene: 14. Looked up from germline, CDR1 is MDHEN and CDR2 is SYDVKM. The CDR3 has 17 residues. Here the CDR3 reads CASSSQGLAGGSGGQYF. In DNA form, the CDR3 reads TGTGCCAGCAGCTCTCAGGGACTAGCGGGAGGGTCTGGAGGGCAGTACTTC.

This chain connects TRBV19 to TRBJ1-5, with TRBD1 matching over 9 bases. V was clipped by 6 bases and J by 9 bases; unmatched bases: 12. CDR1 and CDR2 (germline): LNHDA, SQIVND (reference sequence). The CDR3 has 15 residues. In DNA, the CDR3 is TGTGCCAGTAGAACCGGGACAGGGTTAGAAGGGCCCCAGCATTTT. Translating gives CASRTGTGLEGPQHF.

This clone showed up just a few times. The V gene is TRBV4-1, the J gene TRBJ2-2; D might be TRBD2 (6 bases). V was pared by 4 bases and J by 0 bases, with 12 bases between. CDR1 is MGHRA, CDR2 YSYEKL, per germline. This CDR3 is built from 16 residues. The CDR3 reads CASSRTGEPNTGELFF. The DNA for the CDR3 is TGCGCCAGCAGCCGTACGGGGGAACCGAACACCGGGGAGCTGTTTTTT.

The rearrangement links TRBV3-1 (or the pseudogene TRBV3-2) to TRBJ2-1, with 9 bases that match TRBD2. The ends lost 3 bases at V and 4 bases at J; junction bases unmatched: 1. Germline loops: CDR1 LGHDT, CDR2 YNNKEL (reference sequence). This CDR3 is 14 amino acids long. CDR3 amino acids: CASSQTSGYNEQFF. The CDR3 nucleotides are TGTGCCAGCAGCCAGACTAGCGGATACAATGAGCAGTTCTTC.

The chain recombines TRBV19 with TRBJ1-2; 9 bases match TRBD1. The germline V gene has CDR1 LNHDA and CDR2 SQIVND (reference sequence). Losses at the gene ends were 7 bases for V and 7 bases for J; bases not matched to a gene: 10. The CDR3 spans 14 residues. CDR3: CASTTTGQGGGYTF. In DNA form, the CDR3 reads TGTGCCAGTACCACAACGGGACAGGGAGGTGGCTACACCTTC.

This chain uses TRBV5-6 with TRBJ1-6; weak D call: TRBD1 (6 bases). This CDR3 is 16 amino acids long. V was cut by 3 bases and J by 5 bases, with 15 bases left in between. CDR1 is SGHDT, CDR2 YYEEEE, per germline. The CDR3 loop reads CASSWGRQTHNSPLHF. For the CDR3, the DNA is TGTGCCAGCAGCTGGGGGCGGCAGACCCATAATTCACCCCTCCACTTT.

Points on this clone: With a much larger clone just one base away, this may be a read error. V and J are TRBV30 and TRBJ2-7; possible D gene TRBD2, 6 bases. The CDR3 is made up of 13 amino acids. From germline, CDR1 is GTSNPN and CDR2 SVGIG (reference sequence). V lost 0 bases to trimming and J lost 0 bases, with 6 bases between them. The CDR3 bases are TGTGCCTGGAGTGTAGCGGGCTCCTACGAGCAGTACTTC. Translated: CAWSVAGSYEQYF.

The genes are TRBV6-5 and TRBJ1-3; possible D gene TRBD1, 5 bases. Germline lookup yields CDR1 MNHEY and CDR2 SVGAGI. The V end was cut by 5 bases, the J end by 4 bases, with 15 bases between. The CDR3 has 15 amino acids. As DNA, the CDR3 is TGTGCCAGCAGTCCCAGGAGGGGAGAAGGAAACACCATATATTTT. This codes for CASSPRRGEGNTIYF.

This rearrangement joins TRBV5-4 to TRBJ2-7, with D uncertain. The CDR3 sequence is 14 residues long. The germline V and J ends were trimmed by 0 bases and 0 bases, with 7 bases remaining between them. Germline V gene lookup returns CDR1 SGHNT and CDR2 YYREEE (reference sequence). The CDR3 loop reads CASSLDQVSYEQYF. The DNA for the CDR3 is TGTGCCAGCAGCTTGGATCAGGTCTCCTACGAGCAGTACTTC.

This clone was seen a few times. The chain carries TRBV19 and TRBJ2-7; tentatively, D is TRBD1 (6 bases). Trimming stripped 6 bases from V and 5 bases from J, with 20 bases between. Germline CDR1 reads LNHDA; CDR2 reads SQIVND (reference sequence). The CDR3 contains 15 residues. The CDR3: CASSPTGRDRDEQYF. In DNA, the CDR3 is TGTGCCAGTAGCCCGACAGGAAGGGACCGGGACGAGCAGTACTTC.

V gene TRBV10-3 combines with J gene TRBJ1-1, with D perhaps TRBD1 (6 bases). The germline V gene encodes CDR1 ENHRY and CDR2 SYGVKD. CDR3 size: 14 residues. V lost 0 bases to trimming and J lost 4 bases, with 9 bases between them. CDR3 in amino acids: CAISESEGGTEAFF. Here the CDR3 DNA reads TGTGCCATCAGTGAGTCGGAAGGGGGCACTGAAGCTTTCTTT.

This clone was observed a single time. The V and J genes are TRBV15 and TRBJ2-1, with D possibly TRBD2 on 6 matching bases. The germline CDR1 and CDR2 sequences are LNHNV and YYDKDF (reference sequence). The CDR3 spans 13 residues. V lost 8 bases and J 7 bases, leaving 15 bases between the germline ends. The CDR3 loop is CATAGIKGNEQFF. DNA of the CDR3: TGTGCCACCGCGGGGATTAAGGGTAATGAGCAGTTCTTC.

V gene TRBV30 combines with J gene TRBJ2-5, with D perhaps matching TRBD1 (5 bases). CDR3 length: 12 amino acids. Germline CDR1 reads GTSNPN; CDR2 reads SVGIG (reference sequence). V was shortened by 8 bases and J by 0 bases, with 10 bases between the two germline ends. Here the CDR3 reads CAGRTNQETQYF. The CDR3 DNA sequence: TGTGCCGGACGGACAAACCAAGAGACCCAGTACTTC.

The rearrangement links TRBV2 to TRBJ2-3; the match to TRBD2 covers 9 bases. This CDR3 has 15 amino acids. In germline, CDR1 is SNHLY, CDR2 FYNNEI. V trimming: 1 base; J trimming: 5 bases; junction bases outside the gene matches: 4. CDR3 region: CASSEGTSARDTQYF. The CDR3 DNA follows: TGTGCCAGCAGTGAAGGGACTAGCGCTCGAGATACGCAGTATTTT.

This chain links TRBV7-9 with TRBJ1-1; 7 bases line up with TRBD1. Losses at the gene ends were 6 bases for V and 5 bases for J; bases not matched to a gene: 9. The germline V gene has CDR1 SEHNR and CDR2 FQNEAQ (reference sequence). The CDR3 has 14 amino acids. The CDR3 DNA follows: TGTGCCAGCAGTTCCAGACAGGGCGGAACTGAAGCTTTCTTT. Translating it yields CASSSRQGGTEAFF.

The chain couples TRBV6-2 or TRBV6-3 to TRBJ2-7; TRBD2 matches 11 bases. The V gene's germline CDR1 is MNHEY and CDR2 SVGEGT. The CDR3 extends over 16 amino acids. After removal of 2 bases from V and 2 bases from J, the junction contained 5 bases not matched to a gene. CDR3 protein: CASSYGLAGGPYEQYF. CDR3 nucleotides: TGTGCCAGCAGTTACGGGCTAGCGGGAGGACCCTACGAGCAGTACTTC.

V gene TRBV24-1 combines with J gene TRBJ2-1; 12 nucleotides line up with TRBD2. From germline, CDR1 is KGHDR and CDR2 SFDVKD. The CDR3 length is 14 residues. The junction had 3 bases not matched to a gene; V was cut back by 2 bases and J by 11 bases. CDR3 sequence: CATSDSLAGGKQFF. The DNA of the CDR3 is TGTGCCACCAGTGATTCACTAGCGGGAGGAAAGCAGTTCTTC.

The chain is built from TRBV4-2 and TRBJ2-2, with 9 bases aligning to TRBD1. CDR1 and CDR2 (germline): LGHNA, YNFKEQ. Trimming at V came to 0 bases and at J to 2 bases, leaving 1 base not matched to a gene. CDR3 length: 16 residues. The CDR3 region is CASSQETGGNTGELFF. CDR3 in DNA: TGTGCCAGCAGCCAAGAGACAGGGGGTAACACCGGGGAGCTGTTTTTT.

The genes are TRBV19 and TRBJ2-5, with D perhaps matching TRBD1 (6 bases). Germline V gives CDR1 LNHDA, CDR2 SQIVND (reference sequence). V was shortened by 1 base and J by 4 bases, with 7 bases between the two germline ends. The CDR3 loop spans 13 amino acids. Written as DNA, the CDR3 is TGTGCCAGTAGTATAGGGGGGCGAGAGACCCAGTACTTC. Protein: CASSIGGRETQYF.

V and J are TRBV9 and TRBJ2-1, with 11 bases identical to TRBD2. Trimming cost V 0 bases and J 9 bases; bases outside gene matches: 11. Germline V lookup: CDR1 SGDLS, CDR2 YYNGEE. CDR3 length equals 17 residues. Written as DNA, the CDR3 is TGTGCCAGCAGCGTAGTGGCTAGCGGGGGGCGGGTGGCTGAGCAGTTCTTC. Its protein product is CASSVVASGGRVAEQFF.

This chain links TRBV3-1 (or the pseudogene TRBV3-2) with TRBJ2-3; 8 bases match TRBD1. The CDR3 is made up of 16 amino acids. The junction had 3 bases not matched to a gene; V was cut back by 1 base and J by 0 bases. The germline V gene has CDR1 LGHDT and CDR2 YNNKEL (reference sequence). CDR3 bases: TGTGCCAGCAGCCAAGTAAGACAGGGGAGCACAGATACGCAGTATTTT. Translated, it gives CASSQVRQGSTDTQYF.